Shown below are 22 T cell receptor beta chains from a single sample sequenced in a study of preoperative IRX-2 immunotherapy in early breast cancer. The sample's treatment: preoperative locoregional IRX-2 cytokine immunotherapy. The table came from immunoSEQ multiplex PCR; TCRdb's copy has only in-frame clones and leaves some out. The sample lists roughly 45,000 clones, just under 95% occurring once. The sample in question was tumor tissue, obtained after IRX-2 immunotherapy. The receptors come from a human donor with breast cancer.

CDR3 protein: CASSLDEGTPNPSNYGYTF. As DNA, the CDR3 is TGTGCCAGCAGCTTAGATGAGGGTACCCCGAACCCCTCTAACTATGGCTACACCTTC. The gene calls are TRBV7-6 and TRBJ1-2; D is uncertain. Trimming removed 1 base from V and 0 bases from J, with 21 bases in between. CDR1 is SGHVS, CDR2 FNYEAQ, per germline. The CDR3 length is 19 residues.

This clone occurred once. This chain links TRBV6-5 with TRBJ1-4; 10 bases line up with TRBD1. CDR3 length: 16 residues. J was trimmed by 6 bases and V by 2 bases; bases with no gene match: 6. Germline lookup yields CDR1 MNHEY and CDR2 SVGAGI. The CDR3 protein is CASSYGVGTGDEKLFF. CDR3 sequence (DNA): TGTGCCAGCAGTTACGGGGTGGGGACAGGGGATGAAAAACTGTTTTTT.

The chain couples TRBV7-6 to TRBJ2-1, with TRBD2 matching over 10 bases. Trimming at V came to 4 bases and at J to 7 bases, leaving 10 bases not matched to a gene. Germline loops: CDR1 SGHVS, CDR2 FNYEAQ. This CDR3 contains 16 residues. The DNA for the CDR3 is TGTGCCAGCAGCTCCAGACGAGCGGGAGGGAGGAATGAGCAGTTCTTC. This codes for CASSSRRAGGRNEQFF.

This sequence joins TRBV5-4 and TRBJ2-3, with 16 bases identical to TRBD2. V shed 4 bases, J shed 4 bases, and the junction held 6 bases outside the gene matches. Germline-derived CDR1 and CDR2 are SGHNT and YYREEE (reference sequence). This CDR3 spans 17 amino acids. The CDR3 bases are TGTGCCAGCAGCGGGGGGACTAGCGGGGGGGAGGCAGATACGCAGTATTTT. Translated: CASSGGTSGGEADTQYF. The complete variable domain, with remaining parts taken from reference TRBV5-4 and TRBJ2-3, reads ETGVTQSPTHLIKTRGQQVTLRCSSQSGHNTVSWYQQALGQGPQFIFQYYREEENGRGNFPPRFSGLQFPNYSSELNVNALELDDSALYLCASSGGTSGGEADTQYFGPGTRLTVL.

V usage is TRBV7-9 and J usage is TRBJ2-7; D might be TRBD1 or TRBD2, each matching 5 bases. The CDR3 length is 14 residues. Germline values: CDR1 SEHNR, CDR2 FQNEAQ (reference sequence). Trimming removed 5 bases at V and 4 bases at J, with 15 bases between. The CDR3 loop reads CASSPTHGTYEQYF. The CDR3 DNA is TGTGCCAGCAGCCCGACTCACGGGACGTACGAGCAGTACTTC.

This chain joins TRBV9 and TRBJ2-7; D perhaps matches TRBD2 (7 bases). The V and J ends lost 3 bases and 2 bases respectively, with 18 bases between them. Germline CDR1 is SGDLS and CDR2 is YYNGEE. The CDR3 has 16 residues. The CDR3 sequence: CASSGGRGGAPYEQYF. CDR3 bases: TGTGCCAGCAGCGGGGGTAGGGGGGGCGCGCCCTACGAGCAGTACTTC.

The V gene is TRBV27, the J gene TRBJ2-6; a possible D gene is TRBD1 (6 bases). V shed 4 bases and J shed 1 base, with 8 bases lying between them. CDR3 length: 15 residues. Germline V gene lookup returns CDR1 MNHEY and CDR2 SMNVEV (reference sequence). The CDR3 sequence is CASSSGVSGANVLTF. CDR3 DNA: TGTGCCAGCAGTTCAGGGGTATCTGGGGCCAACGTCCTGACTTTC. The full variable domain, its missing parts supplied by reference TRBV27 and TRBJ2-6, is EAQVTQNPRYLITVTGKKLTVTCSQNMNHEYMSWYRQDPGLGLRQIYYSMNVEVTDKGDVPEGYKVSRKEKRNFPLILESPSPNQTSLYFCASSSGVSGANVLTFGAGSRLTVL.

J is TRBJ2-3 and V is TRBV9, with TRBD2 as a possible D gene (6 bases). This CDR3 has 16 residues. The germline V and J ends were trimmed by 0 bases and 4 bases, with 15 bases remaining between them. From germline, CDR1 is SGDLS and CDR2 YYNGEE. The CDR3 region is CASSVEGGPRADTQYF. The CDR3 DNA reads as TGTGCCAGCAGCGTAGAGGGAGGCCCTCGGGCAGATACGCAGTATTTT.

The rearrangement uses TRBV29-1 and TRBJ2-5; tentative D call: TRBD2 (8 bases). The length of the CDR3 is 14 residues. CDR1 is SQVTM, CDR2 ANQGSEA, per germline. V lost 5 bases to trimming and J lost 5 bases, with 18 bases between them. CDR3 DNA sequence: TGCAGCGTTCAGAGCACGGGAGGGGGCGAGACCCAGTACTTC. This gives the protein CSVQSTGGGETQYF. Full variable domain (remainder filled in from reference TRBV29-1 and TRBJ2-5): SAVISQKPSRDICQRGTSLTIQCQVDSQVTMMFWYRQQPGQSLTLIATANQGSEATYESGFVIDKFPISRPNLTFSTLTVSNMSPEDSSIYLCSVQSTGGGETQYFGPGTRLLVL.

The CDR3 DNA is TGTGCCAGTACCCCGACTAGCGGCTCCTACGAGCAGTACTTC. Translating it yields CASTPTSGSYEQYF. This sequence joins TRBV19 and TRBJ2-7; 9 bases match TRBD2. The junction had 4 bases not matched to a gene; V was cut back by 7 bases and J by 0 bases. This CDR3 spans 14 amino acids. The germline V gene has CDR1 LNHDA and CDR2 SQIVND (reference sequence).

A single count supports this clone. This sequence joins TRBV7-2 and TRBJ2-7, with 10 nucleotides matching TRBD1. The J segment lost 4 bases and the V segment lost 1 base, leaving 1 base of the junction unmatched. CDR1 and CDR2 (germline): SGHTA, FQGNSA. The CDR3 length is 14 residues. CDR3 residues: CASSLGDRGYEQYF. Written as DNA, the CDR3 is TGTGCCAGCAGCTTAGGGGACAGGGGTTACGAGCAGTACTTC. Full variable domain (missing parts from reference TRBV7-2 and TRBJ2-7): GAGVSQSPSNKVTEKGKDVELRCDPISGHTALYWYRQSLGQGLEFLIYFQGNSAPDKSGLPSDRFSAERTGGSVSTLTIQRTQQEDSAVYLCASSLGDRGYEQYFGPGTRLTVT.

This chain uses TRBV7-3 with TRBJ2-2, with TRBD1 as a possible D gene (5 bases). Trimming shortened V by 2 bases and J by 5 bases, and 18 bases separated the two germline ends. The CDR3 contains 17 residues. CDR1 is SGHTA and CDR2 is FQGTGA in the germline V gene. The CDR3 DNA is TGTGCCAGCAGCTTACTAGGCACGGCAGGGCGGACCGGGGAGCTGTTTTTT. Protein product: CASSLLGTAGRTGELFF. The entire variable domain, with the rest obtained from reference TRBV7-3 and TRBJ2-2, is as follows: GAGVSQTPSNKVTEKGKYVELRCDPISGHTALYWYRQSLGQGPEFLIYFQGTGAADDSGLPNDRFFAVRPEGSVSTLKIQRTERGDSAVYLCASSLLGTAGRTGELFFGEGSRLTVL.

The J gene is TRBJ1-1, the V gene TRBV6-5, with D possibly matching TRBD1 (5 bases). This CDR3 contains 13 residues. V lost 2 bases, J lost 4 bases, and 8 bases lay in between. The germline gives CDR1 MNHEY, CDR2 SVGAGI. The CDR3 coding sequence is TGTGCCAGCAGTTACGTGGGGGTCACTGAAGCTTTCTTT. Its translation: CASSYVGVTEAFF.

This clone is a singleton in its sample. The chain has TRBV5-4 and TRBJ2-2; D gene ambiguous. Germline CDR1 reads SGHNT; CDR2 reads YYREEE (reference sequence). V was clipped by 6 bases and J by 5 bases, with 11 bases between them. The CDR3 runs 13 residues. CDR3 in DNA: TGTGCCAGCAACCGAGTGGGAACCGGGGAGCTGTTTTTT. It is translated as CASNRVGTGELFF.

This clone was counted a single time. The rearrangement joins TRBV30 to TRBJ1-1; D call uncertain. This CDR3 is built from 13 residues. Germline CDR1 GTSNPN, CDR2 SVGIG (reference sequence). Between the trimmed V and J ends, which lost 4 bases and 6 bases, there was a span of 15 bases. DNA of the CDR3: TGTGCCTGGACCGGGCCCAGGTGGGCTGAAGCTTTCTTT. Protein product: CAWTGPRWAEAFF.

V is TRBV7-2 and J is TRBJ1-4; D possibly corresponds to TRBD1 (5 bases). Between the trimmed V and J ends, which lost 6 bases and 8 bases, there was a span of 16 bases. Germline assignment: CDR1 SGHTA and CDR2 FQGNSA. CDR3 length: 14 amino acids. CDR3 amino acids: CASSSGLQVEKLFF. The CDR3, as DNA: TGTGCCAGCAGTTCGGGCCTACAGGTCGAAAAACTGTTTTTT. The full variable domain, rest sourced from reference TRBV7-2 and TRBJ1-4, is GAGVSQSPSNKVTEKGKDVELRCDPISGHTALYWYRQSLGQGLEFLIYFQGNSAPDKSGLPSDRFSAERTGGSVSTLTIQRTQQEDSAVYLCASSSGLQVEKLFFGSGTQLSVL.

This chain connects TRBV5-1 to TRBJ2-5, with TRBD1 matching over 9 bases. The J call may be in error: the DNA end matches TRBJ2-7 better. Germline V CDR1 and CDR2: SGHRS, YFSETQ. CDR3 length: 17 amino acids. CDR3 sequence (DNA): TGCGCCAGCAGCCCCCAGGGACAGGGTATGTCCCTCCACGAGCAGTACTTC. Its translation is CASSPQGQGMSLHEQYF.

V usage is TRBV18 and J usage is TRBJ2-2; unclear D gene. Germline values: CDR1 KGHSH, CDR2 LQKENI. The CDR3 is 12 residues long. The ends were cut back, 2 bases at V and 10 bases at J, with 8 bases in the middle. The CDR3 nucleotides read TGTGCCAGCTCACCAGGGGTGGCGGAGCTGTTTTTT. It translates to CASSPGVAELFF.

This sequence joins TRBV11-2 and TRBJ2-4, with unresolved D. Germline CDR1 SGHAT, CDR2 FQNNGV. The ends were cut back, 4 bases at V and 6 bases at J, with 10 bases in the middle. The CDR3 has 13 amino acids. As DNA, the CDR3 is TGTGCCAGCAGCTCGGTTTTCGCAAACATTCAGTACTTC. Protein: CASSSVFANIQYF.

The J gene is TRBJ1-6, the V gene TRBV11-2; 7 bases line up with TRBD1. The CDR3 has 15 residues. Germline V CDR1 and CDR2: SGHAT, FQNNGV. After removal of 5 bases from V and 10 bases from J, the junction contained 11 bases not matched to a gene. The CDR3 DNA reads TGTGCCAGCAGCCAGAACAGGGGTAGTGGGTCACCCCTCCACTTT. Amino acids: CASSQNRGSGSPLHF.

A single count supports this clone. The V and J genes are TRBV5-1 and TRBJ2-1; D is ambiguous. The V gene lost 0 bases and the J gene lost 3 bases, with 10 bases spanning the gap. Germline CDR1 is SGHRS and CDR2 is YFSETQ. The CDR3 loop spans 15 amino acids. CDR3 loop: CASSLAASNYNEQFF. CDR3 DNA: TGCGCCAGCAGCTTGGCAGCGAGTAACTACAATGAGCAGTTCTTC.

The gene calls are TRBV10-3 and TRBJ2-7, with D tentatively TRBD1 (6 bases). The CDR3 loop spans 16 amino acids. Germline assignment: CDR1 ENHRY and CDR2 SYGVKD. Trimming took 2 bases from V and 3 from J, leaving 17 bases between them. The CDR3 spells CAISEATFRDNYEQYF. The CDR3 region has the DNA TGTGCCATCAGTGAGGCGACCTTCCGGGACAACTACGAGCAGTACTTC.